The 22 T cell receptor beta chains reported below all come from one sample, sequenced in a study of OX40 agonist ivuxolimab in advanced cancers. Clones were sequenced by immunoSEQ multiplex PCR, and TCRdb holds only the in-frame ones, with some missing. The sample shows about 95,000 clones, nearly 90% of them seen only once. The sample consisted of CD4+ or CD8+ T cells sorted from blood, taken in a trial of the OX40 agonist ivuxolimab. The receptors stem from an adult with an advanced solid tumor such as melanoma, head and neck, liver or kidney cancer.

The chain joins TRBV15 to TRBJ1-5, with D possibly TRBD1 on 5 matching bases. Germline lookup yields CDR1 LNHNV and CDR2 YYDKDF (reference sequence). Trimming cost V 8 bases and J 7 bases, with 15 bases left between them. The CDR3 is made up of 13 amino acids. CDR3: CATSGGFRQPQHF. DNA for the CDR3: TGTGCCACCTCTGGGGGATTCAGACAGCCCCAGCATTTT.

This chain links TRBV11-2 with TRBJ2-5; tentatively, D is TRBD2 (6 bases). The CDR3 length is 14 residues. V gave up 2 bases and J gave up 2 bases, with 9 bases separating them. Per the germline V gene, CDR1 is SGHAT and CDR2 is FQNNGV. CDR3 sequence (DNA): TGTGCCAGCAGCTTACGGAGGGTGCAAGAGACCCAGTACTTC. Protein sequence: CASSLRRVQETQYF.

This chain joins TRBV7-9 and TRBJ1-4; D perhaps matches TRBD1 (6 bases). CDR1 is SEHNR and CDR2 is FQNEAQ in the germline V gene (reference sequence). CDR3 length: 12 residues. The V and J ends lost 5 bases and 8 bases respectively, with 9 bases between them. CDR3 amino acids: CASSRTEEKLFF. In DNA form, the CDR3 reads TGTGCCAGCAGCCGGACAGAGGAAAAACTGTTTTTT.

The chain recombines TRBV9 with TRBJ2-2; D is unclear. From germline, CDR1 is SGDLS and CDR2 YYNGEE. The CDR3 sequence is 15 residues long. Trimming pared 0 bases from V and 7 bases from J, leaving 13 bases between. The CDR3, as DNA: TGTGCCAGCAGCGTAGTGAAGGATTTGGGCGGGGAGCTGTTTTTT. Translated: CASSVVKDLGGELFF.

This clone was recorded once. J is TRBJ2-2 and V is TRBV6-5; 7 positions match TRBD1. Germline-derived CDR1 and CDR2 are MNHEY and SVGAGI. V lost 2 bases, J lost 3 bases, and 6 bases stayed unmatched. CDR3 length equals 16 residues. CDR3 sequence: CASSYRGTVHTGELFF. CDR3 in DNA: TGTGCCAGCAGTTACCGAGGGACAGTCCACACCGGGGAGCTGTTTTTT.

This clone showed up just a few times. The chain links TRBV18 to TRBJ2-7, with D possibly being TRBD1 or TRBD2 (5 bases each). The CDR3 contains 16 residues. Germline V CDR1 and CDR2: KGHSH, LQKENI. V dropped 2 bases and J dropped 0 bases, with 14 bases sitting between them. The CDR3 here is CASSPSGREGSYEQYF. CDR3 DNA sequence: TGTGCCAGCTCACCATCGGGACGAGAAGGCTCCTACGAGCAGTACTTC.

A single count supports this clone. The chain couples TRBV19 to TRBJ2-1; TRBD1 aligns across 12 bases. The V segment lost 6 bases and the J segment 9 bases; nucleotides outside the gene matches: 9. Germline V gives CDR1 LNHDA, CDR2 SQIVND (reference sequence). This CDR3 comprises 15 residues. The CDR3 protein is CASRPPGQGAREQFF. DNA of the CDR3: TGTGCCAGTAGGCCGCCGGGACAGGGGGCGCGTGAGCAGTTCTTC.

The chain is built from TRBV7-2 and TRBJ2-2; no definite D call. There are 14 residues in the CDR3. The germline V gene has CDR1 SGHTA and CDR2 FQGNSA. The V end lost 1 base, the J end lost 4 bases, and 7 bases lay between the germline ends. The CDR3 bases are TGTGCCAGCAGCTTAGATCGGAGCACCGGGGAGCTGTTTTTT. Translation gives CASSLDRSTGELFF.

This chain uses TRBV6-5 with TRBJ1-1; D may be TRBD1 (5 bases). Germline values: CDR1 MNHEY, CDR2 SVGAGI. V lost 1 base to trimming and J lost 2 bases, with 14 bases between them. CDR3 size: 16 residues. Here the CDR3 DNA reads TGTGCCAGCAGTTACTTAGGGGCTGGAGCCAACACTGAAGCTTTCTTT. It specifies CASSYLGAGANTEAFF.

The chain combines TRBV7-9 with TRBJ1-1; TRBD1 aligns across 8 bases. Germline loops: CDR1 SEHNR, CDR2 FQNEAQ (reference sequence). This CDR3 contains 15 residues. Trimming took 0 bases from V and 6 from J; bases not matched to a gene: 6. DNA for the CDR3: TGTGCCAGCAGCTTAGCGCGGACAGGGAAAGCTGAAGCTTTCTTT. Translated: CASSLARTGKAEAFF.

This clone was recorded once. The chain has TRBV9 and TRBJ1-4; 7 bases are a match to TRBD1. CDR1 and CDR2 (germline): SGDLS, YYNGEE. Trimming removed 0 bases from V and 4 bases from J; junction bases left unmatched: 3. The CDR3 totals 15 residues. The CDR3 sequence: CASSVDRGGNEKLFF. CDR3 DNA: TGTGCCAGCAGCGTAGACAGGGGAGGTAATGAAAAACTGTTTTTT. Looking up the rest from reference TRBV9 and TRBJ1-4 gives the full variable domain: DSGVTQTPKHLITATGQRVTLRCSPRSGDLSVYWYQQSLDQGLQFLIQYYNGEERAKGNILERFSAQQFPDLHSELNLSSLELGDSALYFCASSVDRGGNEKLFFGSGTQLSVL.

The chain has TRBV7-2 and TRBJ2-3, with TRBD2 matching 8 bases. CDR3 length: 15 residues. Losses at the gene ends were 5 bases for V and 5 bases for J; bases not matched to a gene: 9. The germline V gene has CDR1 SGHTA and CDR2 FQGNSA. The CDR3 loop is CASSRGRGVEDTQYF. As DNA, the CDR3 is TGTGCCAGCAGCCGTGGGCGGGGGGTCGAAGATACGCAGTATTTT.

CDR3 residues: CASSPPSGGTQYF. CDR3 sequence (DNA): TGTGCCAGCAGCCCCCCCAGCGGGGGGACCCAGTACTTC. This rearrangement joins TRBV27 to TRBJ2-5; TRBD2 aligns across 8 bases. Per the germline V gene, CDR1 is MNHEY and CDR2 is SMNVEV (reference sequence). V shed 6 bases and J 7 bases; nucleotides not matched to a gene: 7. The CDR3 extends over 13 amino acids.

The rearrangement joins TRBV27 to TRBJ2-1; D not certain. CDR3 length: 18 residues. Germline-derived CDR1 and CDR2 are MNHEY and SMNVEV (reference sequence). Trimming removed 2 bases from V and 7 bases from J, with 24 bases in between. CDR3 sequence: CASSLPPAPLRANNEQFF. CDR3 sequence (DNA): TGTGCCAGCAGTTTACCCCCGGCCCCGTTAAGGGCGAATAATGAGCAGTTCTTC.

The CDR3 coding sequence is TGTGCCAGTAGTAGGGACAGGGAAAATGAGCAGTTCTTC. It codes for CASSRDRENEQFF. This chain links TRBV19 with TRBJ2-1; 9 nucleotides agree with TRBD1. The junction had 2 bases not matched to a gene; V was cut back by 4 bases and J by 7 bases. Germline V lookup: CDR1 LNHDA, CDR2 SQIVND (reference sequence). The CDR3 has 13 amino acids.

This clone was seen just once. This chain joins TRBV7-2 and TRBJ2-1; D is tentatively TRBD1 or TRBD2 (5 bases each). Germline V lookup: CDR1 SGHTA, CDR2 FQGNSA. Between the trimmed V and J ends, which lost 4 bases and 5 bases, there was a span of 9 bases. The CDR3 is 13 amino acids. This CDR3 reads CASSSRGDNEQFF. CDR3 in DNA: TGTGCCAGCAGCTCAAGGGGAGACAATGAGCAGTTCTTC.

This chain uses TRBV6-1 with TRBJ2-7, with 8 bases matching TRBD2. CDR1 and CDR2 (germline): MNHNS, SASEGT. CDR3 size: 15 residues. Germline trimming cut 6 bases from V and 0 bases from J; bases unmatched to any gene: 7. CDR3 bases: TGTGCCAGCAGCCCCGGGGGGGGAAGCTCCTACGAGCAGTACTTC. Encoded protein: CASSPGGGSSYEQYF.

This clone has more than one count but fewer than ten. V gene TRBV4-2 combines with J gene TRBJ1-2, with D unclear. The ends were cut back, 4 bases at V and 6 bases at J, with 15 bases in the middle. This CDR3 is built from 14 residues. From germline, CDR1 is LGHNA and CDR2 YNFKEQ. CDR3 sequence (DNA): TGTGCCAGCAGCCGACAAACGGACCTGGATGGCTACACCTTC. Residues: CASSRQTDLDGYTF.

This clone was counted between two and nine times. Written as DNA, the CDR3 is TGTGCCAGCAGCCATTTGAATCAGCCCCAGCATTTT. Translated: CASSHLNQPQHF. The chain is built from TRBV28 and TRBJ1-5; no clear D. CDR1 and CDR2 (germline): MDHEN, SYDVKM. This CDR3 contains 12 residues. V lost 6 bases and J lost 4, with 7 bases in between.

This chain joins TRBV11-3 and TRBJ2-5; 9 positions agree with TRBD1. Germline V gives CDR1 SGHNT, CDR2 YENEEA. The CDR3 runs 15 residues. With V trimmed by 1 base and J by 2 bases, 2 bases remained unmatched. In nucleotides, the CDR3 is TGTGCCAGCAGCTTAGGGGGACAGGGTCAAGAGACCCAGTACTTC. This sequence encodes CASSLGGQGQETQYF.

The CDR3 DNA sequence: TGTGCCAGCAGTTTGACAGGGGGCAACTATGGCTACACCTTC. Its protein product is CASSLTGGNYGYTF. V usage is TRBV28 and J usage is TRBJ1-2, with 10 bases identical to TRBD1. Unmatched junction bases numbered 0, after V lost 3 bases and J lost 2 bases. This CDR3 contains 14 residues. CDR1 MDHEN and CDR2 SYDVKM come from the germline V gene.

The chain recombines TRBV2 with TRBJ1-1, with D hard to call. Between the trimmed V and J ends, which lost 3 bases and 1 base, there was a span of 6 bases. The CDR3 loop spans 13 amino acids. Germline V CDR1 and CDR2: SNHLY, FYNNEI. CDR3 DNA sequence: TGTGCCAGCAGTGACATGGCGAACACTGAAGCTTTCTTT. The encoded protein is CASSDMANTEAFF. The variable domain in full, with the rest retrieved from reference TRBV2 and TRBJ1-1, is EPEVTQTPSHQVTQMGQEVILRCVPISNHLYFYWYRQILGQKVEFLVSFYNNEISEKSEIFDDQFSVERPDGSNFTLKIRSTKLEDSAMYFCASSDMANTEAFFGQGTRLTVV.